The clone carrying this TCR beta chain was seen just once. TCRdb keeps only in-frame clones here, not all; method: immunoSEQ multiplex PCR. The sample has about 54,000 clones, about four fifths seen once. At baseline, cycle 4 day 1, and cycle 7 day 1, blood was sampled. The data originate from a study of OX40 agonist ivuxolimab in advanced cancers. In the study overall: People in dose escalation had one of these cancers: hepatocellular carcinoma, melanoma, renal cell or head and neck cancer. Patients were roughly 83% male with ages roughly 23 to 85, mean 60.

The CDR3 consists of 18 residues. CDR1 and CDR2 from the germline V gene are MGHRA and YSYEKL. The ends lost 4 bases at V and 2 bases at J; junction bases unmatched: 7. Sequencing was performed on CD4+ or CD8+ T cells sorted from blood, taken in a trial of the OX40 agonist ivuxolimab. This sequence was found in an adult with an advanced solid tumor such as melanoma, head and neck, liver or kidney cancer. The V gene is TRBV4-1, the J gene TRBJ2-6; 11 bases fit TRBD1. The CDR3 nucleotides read TGCGCCAGCAGCCGCGGGACAGGGGGTAGTACTGGGGCCAACGTCCTGACTTTC. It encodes CASSRGTGGSTGANVLTF.